These T cell receptor beta chains were read from a single sample in a study of cytomegalovirus exposure and HLA in healthy donors. Sequenced by immunoSEQ multiplex PCR; TCRdb stores in-frame clones only, minus some. This sample has 150,000 to 200,000 clones, with approximately 81% found just once. Sequencing input: PBMCs. Every receptor here comes from a woman between 50 and 59 years old in good health and CMV-seronegative. Both conserved end residues are part of each CDR3. A D gene is named only where the DNA matches it firmly. Clone size is given for some rows only: seen once, a few or many times, or a class if the clone is expanded.

j_call d_call clone_size v_call cdr3_aa cdr3_nt
TRBJ1-3 . . TRBV28 CASSPYDSSGNTIYF TGTGCCAGCAGTCCCTACGACAGCTCTGGAAACACCATATATTTT
TRBJ2-7 TRBD2 . TRBV11-2 CASSPRTSGRSYEQYF TGTGCCAGCAGCCCCCGGACTAGCGGGAGGTCCTACGAGCAGTACTTC
TRBJ1-5 . . TRBV7-9 CASSLAGEKHQPQHF TGTGCCAGCAGCTTAGCGGGAGAGAAGCATCAGCCCCAGCATTTT
TRBJ2-3 . . TRBV10-3 CAISGASGTDTQYF TGTGCCATCAGTGGGGCTAGCGGCACAGATACGCAGTATTTT
TRBJ1-1 . . TRBV6-5 CATFDSMNTEAFF TGTGCCACCTTCGACAGCATGAACACTGAAGCTTTCTTT
TRBJ2-3 . once TRBV28 CASSPQSNRDTQYF TGTGCCAGCAGTCCCCAATCGAACAGAGATACGCAGTATTTT
TRBJ1-3 . . TRBV7-2 CASSQTGGSGNTIYF TGTGCCAGCAGCCAAACGGGGGGCTCTGGAAACACCATATATTTT
TRBJ1-2 . . TRBV7-9 CASSLRQAAGYGYTF TGTGCCAGCAGCTTACGACAGGCCGCGGGCTATGGCTACACCTTC
TRBJ1-3 . once TRBV2 CASRQKVGPGIGNTIYF TGTGCCAGCAGACAAAAAGTAGGACCCGGGATTGGAAACACCATATATTTT
TRBJ2-5 . few TRBV27 CASSLRQARRETQYF TGTGCCAGCAGTTTACGACAGGCCCGTCGGGAGACCCAGTACTTC
TRBJ1-2 . . TRBV30 CAWSRDTGYTF TGTGCCTGGAGTCGGGACACTGGCTACACCTTC
TRBJ2-3 TRBD2 . TRBV6-4 CASSLAGSSDTQYF TGTGCCAGCAGCTTAGCGGGAAGTTCAGATACGCAGTATTTT
TRBJ1-2 . . TRBV4-3 CASSQEGRGGYTF TGCGCCAGCAGCCAGGAGGGAAGAGGAGGCTACACCTTC
TRBJ2-5 TRBD1 . TRBV9 CASSRRQGQETQYF TGTGCCAGCAGCCGAAGACAGGGGCAAGAGACCCAGTACTTC
TRBJ1-4 . . TRBV18 CASSPQTDPNEKLFF TGTGCCAGCTCACCGCAGACAGATCCGAATGAAAAACTGTTTTTT
TRBJ1-5 . . TRBV28 CASLEGNQPQHF TGTGCCAGCCTGGAGGGAAATCAGCCCCAGCATTTT
TRBJ2-3 . . TRBV29-1 CSASGGPRTDTQYF TGCAGCGCGTCAGGCGGGCCCCGCACAGATACGCAGTATTTT
TRBJ2-2 . . TRBV15 CATSRDTRPGELFF TGTGCCACCAGCAGAGATACGCGTCCCGGGGAGCTGTTTTTT
TRBJ1-2 TRBD1 . TRBV5-4 CASSLDGRGTYTF TGTGCCAGCAGCTTGGATGGCAGGGGGACCTACACCTTC
TRBJ1-1 TRBD1 . TRBV28 CASRVNRGRTEAFF TGTGCCAGCAGAGTAAACAGGGGGAGGACTGAAGCTTTCTTT
TRBJ1-4 . . TRBV29-1 CSVVLGRTGREKLFF TGCAGCGTTGTGCTCGGCAGAACAGGAAGGGAAAAACTGTTTTTT
TRBJ2-4 TRBD2 . TRBV10-3 CAISEVRTSGAKNIQYF TGTGCCATCAGTGAGGTACGGACTAGCGGAGCCAAAAACATTCAGTACTTC
TRBJ1-3 . few TRBV5-6 CASSYTGLRVLSGNTIYF TGTGCCAGCAGTTACACGGGACTCCGAGTTCTCTCGGGAAACACCATATATTTT
TRBJ2-2 . . TRBV27 CASSRLGAHTGELFF TGTGCCAGCAGTCGATTAGGGGCCCACACCGGGGAGCTGTTTTTT
TRBJ1-1 . . TRBV7-9 CSSSPTGPGAFF TGTTCCAGCAGCCCGACAGGTCCCGGCGCTTTCTTT
TRBJ1-4 TRBD1 . TRBV6-6 CASLRQGSNEKLFF TGTGCCAGTCTGCGACAGGGCTCTAATGAAAAACTGTTTTTT
TRBJ1-1 . . TRBV30 CAWRPKGGSNTEAFF TGTGCCTGGAGACCAAAGGGAGGGTCGAACACTGAAGCTTTCTTT
TRBJ1-1 TRBD1 . TRBV7-9 CSSSLGTGERGTEAFF TGTTCCAGCAGCCTCGGGACAGGGGAGAGGGGCACTGAAGCTTTCTTT
TRBJ1-2 TRBD1 . TRBV7-9 CASSEDRGGGYTF TGTGCCAGCAGCGAGGACAGGGGCGGGGGCTACACCTTC
TRBJ2-5 TRBD2 . TRBV7-2 CASSALAGGTQETQYF TGTGCCAGCAGCGCTCTAGCGGGGGGTACCCAAGAGACCCAGTACTTC
TRBJ1-6 . . TRBV7-2 CASSHRGSELNNSPLHF TGTGCCAGCAGCCACCGGGGGTCGGAGCTAAATAATTCACCCCTCCACTTT
TRBJ2-2 TRBD2 . TRBV5-1 CASSLIAGGSTGELFF TGCGCCAGCAGCCTAATAGCGGGAGGTAGTACCGGGGAGCTGTTTTTT
TRBJ1-6 TRBD1 . TRBV19 CASSIDRANSPLHF TGTGCCAGTAGTATCGACAGGGCCAATTCACCCCTCCACTTT
TRBJ2-5 . . TRBV7-9 CASSLWGEETQYF TGTGCCAGCAGCTTATGGGGAGAGGAGACCCAGTACTTC
TRBJ1-1 . . TRBV5-1 CASSSGQVNTEAFF TGCGCCAGCAGCTCAGGGCAAGTGAACACTGAAGCTTTCTTT
TRBJ1-2 . . TRBV7-8 CASSPLAGGYTF TGTGCCAGCAGCCCTCTCGCAGGGGGCTACACCTTC
TRBJ2-1 TRBD2 . TRBV10-3 CAISDTASGNNEQFF TGTGCCATCAGTGACACGGCTAGCGGGAACAATGAGCAGTTCTTC
TRBJ2-7 . . TRBV7-9 CASSLRTVDKNEQYF TGTGCCAGCAGCTTACGGACAGTTGATAAGAACGAGCAGTACTTC
TRBJ2-7 TRBD1 . TRBV5-1 CASSSTGWDEQYF TGCGCCAGCAGCTCGACAGGGTGGGACGAGCAGTACTTC
TRBJ1-1 . few TRBV4-2 CASSPFVTTKTAEAFF TGTGCCAGCAGCCCCTTTGTGACAACCAAAACTGCTGAAGCTTTCTTT
TRBJ2-3 . . TRBV11-2 CASSSTDTQYF TGTGCCAGCAGCTCTACAGATACGCAGTATTTT
TRBJ1-6 TRBD1 . TRBV27 CASSVKGQGYNSPLHF TGTGCCAGCAGTGTCAAGGGACAGGGGTATAATTCACCCCTCCACTTT
TRBJ2-7 . once TRBV11-2 CASIIGGLAGSYEQYF TGTGCCAGCATCATAGGGGGCCTAGCGGGTTCCTACGAGCAGTACTTC
TRBJ2-7 . many TRBV2 CASSEGRGGEQYF TGTGCCAGCAGTGAAGGGCGAGGAGGCGAGCAGTACTTC
TRBJ1-4 TRBD1 once TRBV19 CASTKGQGTNEKLFF TGTGCCAGTACCAAGGGACAGGGAACGAATGAAAAACTGTTTTTT
TRBJ2-3 . . TRBV7-2 CASSSDRGPRDTQYF TGTGCCAGCAGCTCAGACAGAGGTCCCAGGGATACGCAGTATTTT
TRBJ2-6 . . TRBV7-9 CSSSFAGSRSGANVLTF TGTTCCAGCAGCTTTGCAGGGTCACGCTCTGGGGCCAACGTCCTGACTTTC
TRBJ2-7 . . TRBV5-1 CASSFSSEQYF TGCGCCAGCAGCTTCTCTTCCGAGCAGTACTTC
TRBJ2-7 TRBD1 few TRBV6-5 CASSLTGGHEQYF TGTGCCAGCAGTTTAACAGGGGGCCACGAGCAGTACTTC
TRBJ2-7 TRBD2 once TRBV6-5 CASSSLSSGRLYEQYF TGTGCCAGCAGTTCCCTGTCTAGCGGGAGGCTCTACGAGCAGTACTTC
TRBJ1-5 . . TRBV28 CASSLTGGSNQPQHF TGTGCCAGCAGTTTGACAGGCGGAAGCAATCAGCCCCAGCATTTT
TRBJ2-7 TRBD1 . TRBV5-1 CASSRTGGSPEQYF TGCGCCAGCAGCCGGACAGGGGGCTCCCCCGAGCAGTACTTC
TRBJ2-1 . once TRBV7-9 CASSRPGINEQFF TGTGCCAGCAGCCGGCCGGGAATAAATGAGCAGTTCTTC
TRBJ2-1 . . TRBV6-5 CASSSAGVTYNEQFF TGTGCCAGCAGCTCAGCGGGCGTTACCTACAATGAGCAGTTCTTC
TRBJ2-7 TRBD2 once TRBV7-9 CASSQLAGGTYEQYF TGTGCCAGCAGCCAACTAGCGGGAGGGACCTACGAGCAGTACTTC